These 7 T cell receptor beta chains originate from one sample sequenced in a study of blood T cell repertoires in COVID-19. TCRdb keeps only in-frame clones here, not all; method: immunoSEQ multiplex PCR. The sample includes hundreds of thousands of clones, 86% of them seen just once. The sample consisted of PBMCs or T cells enriched from blood (not recorded which). The source is a woman aged 45-65 years who had recovered from COVID-19.

The chain carries TRBV18 and TRBJ1-5; no definite D call. The germline CDR1 and CDR2 sequences are KGHSH and LQKENI. The CDR3 runs to 15 residues. Deletions cut 6 bases from V and 1 base from J, with 13 bases between. The DNA of the CDR3 is TGTGCCAGCTCCCCCGACACCCTAAGCAATCAGCCCCAGCATTTT. Its translation is CASSPDTLSNQPQHF.

V is TRBV28 and J is TRBJ1-2; 10 bases match TRBD1. Germline CDR1 reads MDHEN; CDR2 reads SYDVKM. This CDR3 is built from 18 residues. J was trimmed by 2 bases and V by 2 bases; bases with no gene match: 11. The DNA of the CDR3 is TGTGCCAGCAGTTTAGTCGGACAGGGGGTCAGAACCAACTATGGCTACACCTTC. Its protein is CASSLVGQGVRTNYGYTF.

The chain combines TRBV6-4 with TRBJ2-2, with D tentatively TRBD1 (6 bases). There are 14 residues in the CDR3. Trimming left V 2 bases short and J 7 bases short, with 11 bases between. Germline V gene data show CDR1 as MRHNA and CDR2 as SNTAGT. As DNA, the CDR3 is TGTGCCAGCAGTGACGGGCAGGGGTTCGGGGAGCTGTTTTTT. Amino acid sequence: CASSDGQGFGELFF.

This rearrangement joins TRBV19 to TRBJ1-2; TRBD1 agrees at 11 bases. CDR1 LNHDA and CDR2 SQIVND come from the germline V gene (reference sequence). The ends lost 4 bases at V and 2 bases at J; junction bases unmatched: 9. The CDR3 runs 17 residues. In DNA form, the CDR3 reads TGTGCCAGTAGTAAACCGTACGGACAGGGGGCGAACTATGGCTACACCTTC. This gives the protein CASSKPYGQGANYGYTF.

V usage is TRBV28 and J usage is TRBJ1-1, with 8 bases aligning to TRBD1. Germline V CDR1 and CDR2: MDHEN, SYDVKM. The CDR3 covers 14 residues. Trimming took 5 bases from V and 5 from J; bases not matched to a gene: 7. As DNA, the CDR3 is TGTGCCAGCAGTGCAGGGGGCGCGGGAACTGAAGCTTTCTTT. Its translation: CASSAGGAGTEAFF.

The chain carries TRBV9 and TRBJ2-2; 9 positions agree with TRBD2. There are 18 residues in the CDR3. V trimming: 2 bases; J trimming: 1 base; junction bases outside the gene matches: 9. Germline V gene data show CDR1 as SGDLS and CDR2 as YYNGEE. CDR3 DNA sequence: TGTGCCAGCAGCGTGACTCGCGGGGGGGTAGTGAACACCGGGGAGCTGTTTTTT. Protein product: CASSVTRGGVVNTGELFF. The whole variable domain, filled in from reference TRBV9 and TRBJ2-2, reads DSGVTQTPKHLITATGQRVTLRCSPRSGDLSVYWYQQSLDQGLQFLIQYYNGEERAKGNILERFSAQQFPDLHSELNLSSLELGDSALYFCASSVTRGGVVNTGELFFGEGSRLTVL.

This clone showed up just a few times. V and J are TRBV5-1 and TRBJ2-3; the match to TRBD2 covers 7 bases. J lost 0 bases, V lost 7 bases, and 5 bases had no gene match. This CDR3 contains 14 residues. The germline CDR1 and CDR2 sequences are SGHRS and YFSETQ. CDR3 nucleotides: TGCGCCAGCGTCAGCGGGGATAGCACAGATACGCAGTATTTT. It translates to CASVSGDSTDTQYF.